This entry is about one T cell receptor (beta chain). This specimen comes from a study of metastatic and nonmetastatic thyroid tumors. Per the original methods: Researchers built a distant-metastasis classifier for papillary thyroid cancer that drew on CDR3 differences across clinicopathological groups. TCRdb re-called clones from the PCR reads using MiXCR. The authors' filters were not applied to this entry. The sample yields about 7,600 clones, 25% to 30% seen once. Trimming cost V 6 bases and J 7 bases, with 12 bases left between them. This CDR3 contains 12 residues. Looked up from germline, CDR1 is MNHNS and CDR2 is SASEGT. Patients underwent thyroid surgery, and none had received any treatment before it.

The sequence was obtained from a female donor with papillary thyroid cancer or a benign thyroid nodule (not recorded which). Some clones in this sample may be carry-over from other donors' samples. Sequencing input: adjacent normal tissue. The chain has TRBV6-1 and TRBJ1-2; D possibly corresponds to TRBD1 (5 bases). CDR3 bases: TGTGCCAGCAGGGACGGGGCAGGTGGCTACACCTTC. Translated, it gives CASRDGAGGYTF.